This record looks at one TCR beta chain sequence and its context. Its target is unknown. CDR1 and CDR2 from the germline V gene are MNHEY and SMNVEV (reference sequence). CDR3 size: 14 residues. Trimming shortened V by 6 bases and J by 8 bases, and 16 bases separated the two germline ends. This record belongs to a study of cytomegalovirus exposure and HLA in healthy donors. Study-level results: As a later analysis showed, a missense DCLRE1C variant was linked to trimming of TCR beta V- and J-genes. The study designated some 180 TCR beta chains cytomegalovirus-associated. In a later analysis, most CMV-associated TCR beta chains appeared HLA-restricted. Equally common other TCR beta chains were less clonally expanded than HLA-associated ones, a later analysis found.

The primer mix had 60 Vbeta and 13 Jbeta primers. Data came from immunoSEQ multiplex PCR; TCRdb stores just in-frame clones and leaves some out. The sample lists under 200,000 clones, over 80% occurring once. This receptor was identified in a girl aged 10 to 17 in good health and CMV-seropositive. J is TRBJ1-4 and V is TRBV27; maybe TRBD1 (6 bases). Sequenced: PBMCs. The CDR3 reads CASSKRAGAEKLFF. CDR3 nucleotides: TGTGCCAGCAGCAAAAGGGCAGGGGCAGAAAAACTGTTTTTT.